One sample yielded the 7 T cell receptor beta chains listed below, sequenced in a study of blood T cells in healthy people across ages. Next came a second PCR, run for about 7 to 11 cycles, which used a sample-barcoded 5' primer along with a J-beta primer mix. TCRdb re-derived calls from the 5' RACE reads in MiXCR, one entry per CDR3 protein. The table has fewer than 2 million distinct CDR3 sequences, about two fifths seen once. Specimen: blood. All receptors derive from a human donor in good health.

CDR3 region: CASSLAIDYEQYF. The CDR3 DNA reads as TGCGCCAGCAGCTTGGCTATCGACTACGAGCAGTACTTC. The chain carries TRBV5-1 and TRBJ2-7; the D is unclear. The V and J ends lost 0 bases and 3 bases respectively, with 7 bases between them. This CDR3 spans 13 amino acids. Germline CDR1 reads SGHRS; CDR2 reads YFSETQ.

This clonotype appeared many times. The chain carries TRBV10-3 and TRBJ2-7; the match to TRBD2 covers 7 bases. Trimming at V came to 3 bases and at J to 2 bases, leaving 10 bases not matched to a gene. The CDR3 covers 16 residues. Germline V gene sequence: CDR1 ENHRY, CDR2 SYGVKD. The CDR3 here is CAISDVGSSGTYEQYF. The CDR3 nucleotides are TGTGCCATCAGTGACGTTGGGTCTAGCGGTACCTACGAGCAGTACTTC.

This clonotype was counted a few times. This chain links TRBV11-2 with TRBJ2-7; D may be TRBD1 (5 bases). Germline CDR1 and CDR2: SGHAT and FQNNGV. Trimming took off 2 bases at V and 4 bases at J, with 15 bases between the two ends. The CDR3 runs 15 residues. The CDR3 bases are TGTGCCAGCAGCTTACAGGGTGCTCGACCTTACGAGCAGTACTTC. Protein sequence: CASSLQGARPYEQYF. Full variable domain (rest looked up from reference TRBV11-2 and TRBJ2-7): EAGVAQSPRYKIIEKRQSVAFWCNPISGHATLYWYQQILGQGPKLLIQFQNNGVVDDSQLPKDRFSAERLKGVDSTLKIQPAKLEDSAVYLCASSLQGARPYEQYFGPGTRLTVT.

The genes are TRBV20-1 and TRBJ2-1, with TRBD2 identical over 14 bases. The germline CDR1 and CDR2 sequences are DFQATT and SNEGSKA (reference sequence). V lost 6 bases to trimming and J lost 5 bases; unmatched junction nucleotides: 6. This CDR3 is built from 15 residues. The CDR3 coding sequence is TGCAGTGCCCCCTCGACTAGCGGGGGGGACAATGAGCAGTTCTTC. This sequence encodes CSAPSTSGGDNEQFF.

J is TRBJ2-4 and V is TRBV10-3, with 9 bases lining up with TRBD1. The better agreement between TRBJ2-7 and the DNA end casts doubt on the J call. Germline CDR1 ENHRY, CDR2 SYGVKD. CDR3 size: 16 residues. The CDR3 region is CAISESKGTGMYEQYF. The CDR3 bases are TGTGCCATCAGTGAGTCGAAAGGGACAGGGATGTACGAGCAGTACTTC.

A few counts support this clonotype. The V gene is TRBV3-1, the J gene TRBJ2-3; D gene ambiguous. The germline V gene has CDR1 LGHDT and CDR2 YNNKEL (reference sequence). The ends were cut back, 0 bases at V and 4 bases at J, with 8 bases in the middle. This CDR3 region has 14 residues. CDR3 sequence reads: CASSQDTASDTQYF. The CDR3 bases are TGTGCCAGCAGCCAAGATACAGCGTCAGATACGCAGTATTTT.

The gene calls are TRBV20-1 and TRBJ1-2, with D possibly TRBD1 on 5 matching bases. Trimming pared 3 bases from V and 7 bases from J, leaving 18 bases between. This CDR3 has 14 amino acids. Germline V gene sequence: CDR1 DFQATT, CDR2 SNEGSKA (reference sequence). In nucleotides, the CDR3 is TGCAGTGCTAGTGAGGGGACCCGTAATGCTGGCTACACCTTC. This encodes CSASEGTRNAGYTF.